This TCR beta chain was recorded in a study of response to subunit inactivated influenza vaccine. Study-wide findings and caveats: The authors suggested that every seasonal influenza vaccination recruits few new T cells.

Details on this clonotype: The antigen is unknown.

Germline CDR1 is ENHRY and CDR2 is SYGVKD. The CDR3 runs to 13 residues. V lost 5 bases to trimming and J lost 0 bases, with 8 bases between them. TCRdb passed the RT-PCR reads through MiXCR, listing each CDR3 protein once. Here the sample spans 450,000 to 600,000 distinct CDR3 sequences, more than 15% being singletons. The sample was CD4+ T cells sorted from PBMCs, taken about 24 months after vaccination. The source of this sequence is a man between 50 and 75 years old who received an inactivated influenza vaccine. The rearrangement uses TRBV10-3 and TRBJ2-7, with D perhaps matching TRBD2 (5 bases). The CDR3 coding sequence is TGTGCCATCAGTCCCGGGGTCTCCTACGAGCAGTACTTC. Translated: CAISPGVSYEQYF.